This TCR beta chain was documented in a study of T cell responses to AZD1222 COVID-19 vaccine. Broader study findings: Vaccine-associated CD4 TCRs ranged over spike, dominating at 160-218 and 743-854. Repertoire sampling happened only post peak T cell response.

Germline V CDR1 and CDR2: SGHDT, YYEEEE. V gave up 4 bases and J gave up 2 bases; unmatched junction bases: 7. The CDR3 has 15 amino acids. Concerning this clone: What it binds is unknown.

Some clones are missing from TCRdb's copy, which holds only in-frame ones; the method was immunoSEQ multiplex PCR. The sample yields approximately 130,000 clones, about 88% seen once. The chain combines TRBV5-6 with TRBJ2-5; 8 bases align to TRBD1. This specimen consisted of peripheral blood, obtained on day 0 of AZD1222 vaccination. The receptor's source is an adult in good health. The CDR3: CASSGFRGQQETQYF. CDR3 nucleotide sequence: TGTGCCAGCAGCGGCTTCAGGGGGCAACAAGAGACCCAGTACTTC.